These 27 T cell receptor beta chains were sequenced from one sample in a study of metastatic and nonmetastatic thyroid tumors. There were no patients who had received any treatment before thyroid surgery. From the PCR reads, TCRdb re-called clones with MiXCR. The table has around 18,000 clones, about 19% seen once. Source material: tumor tissue. These receptors all stem from a female donor with papillary thyroid cancer or a benign thyroid nodule (not recorded which). Some clones in this sample may be carry-over from other donors' samples.

This clone came up a few times. V gene TRBV30 combines with J gene TRBJ1-6; the D is unclear. Looked up from germline, CDR1 is GTSNPN and CDR2 is SVGIG (reference sequence). The CDR3 loop spans 13 amino acids. Trimming removed 3 bases at V and 7 bases at J, with 10 bases between. The CDR3 DNA follows: TGTGCCTGGAGGAACAGTTTGAATTCACCCCTCCACTTT. Its protein product is CAWRNSLNSPLHF.

This clone was counted many times. The chain combines TRBV5-5 with TRBJ1-1, with 7 positions matching TRBD1. This CDR3 is built from 15 residues. Trimming removed 2 bases from V and 1 base from J; junction bases left unmatched: 5. Germline V gives CDR1 SGHKS, CDR2 YYEKEE (reference sequence). This CDR3 is CASSFRTGANTEAFF. CDR3 nucleotides: TGTGCCAGCAGCTTTCGGACAGGCGCGAACACTGAAGCTTTCTTT. Full variable domain (missing parts from reference TRBV5-5 and TRBJ1-1): DAGVTQSPTHLIKTRGQQVTLRCSPISGHKSVSWYQQVLGQGPQFIFQYYEKEERGRGNFPDRFSARQFPNYSSELNVNALLLGDSALYLCASSFRTGANTEAFFGQGTRLTVV.

This rearrangement joins TRBV19 to TRBJ1-2; no clear D gene. This CDR3 has 13 residues. Trimming removed 2 bases from V and 1 base from J, with 5 bases in between. Germline V CDR1 and CDR2: LNHDA, SQIVND (reference sequence). CDR3 residues: CASSIWDNYGYTF. CDR3 coding DNA: TGTGCCAGTAGTATATGGGATAACTATGGCTACACCTTC.

This clone came up a few times. This chain connects TRBV7-9 to TRBJ2-7; D is possibly TRBD1 or TRBD2 (5 bases each). The V end was cut by 6 bases, the J end by 4 bases, with 7 bases between. The CDR3 contains 11 residues. Germline V lookup: CDR1 SEHNR, CDR2 FQNEAQ (reference sequence). CDR3 residues: CASSEGYEQYV. The DNA for the CDR3 is TGTGCCAGCAGTGAGGGGTACGAGCAGTACGTC.

This clone was detected once. The V call is TRBV11-2, the J call TRBJ2-7; 10 positions agree with TRBD2. The V segment lost 5 bases and the J segment 4 bases; nucleotides outside the gene matches: 8. This CDR3 region has 15 residues. The V gene's germline CDR1 is SGHAT and CDR2 FQNNGV. The CDR3 spells CASSPLAGGRYEQYF. The CDR3 coding sequence is TGTGCCAGCAGCCCCTTAGCGGGGGGAAGATACGAGCAGTACTTC. The full variable domain, its missing parts supplied by reference TRBV11-2 and TRBJ2-7, is EAGVAQSPRYKIIEKRQSVAFWCNPISGHATLYWYQQILGQGPKLLIQFQNNGVVDDSQLPKDRFSAERLKGVDSTLKIQPAKLEDSAVYLCASSPLAGGRYEQYFGPGTRLTVT.

This clone is medium-sized (0.01 to 0.1%) in the sample. Other DNA sequences in this sample translate to the same CDR3. V usage is TRBV7-2 and J usage is TRBJ2-7; 7 bases map to TRBD1. Trimming at V came to 1 base and at J to 0 bases, leaving 3 bases not matched to a gene. Germline CDR1 reads SGHTA; CDR2 reads FQGNSA. The CDR3 has 15 residues. The CDR3: CASSLVKGASYEQYF. Here the CDR3 DNA reads TGTGCCAGCAGCTTAGTGAAGGGGGCCTCCTACGAGCAGTACTTC.

Only a few counts were recorded for this clone. The chain recombines TRBV19 with TRBJ2-2; D is perhaps TRBD2 (5 bases). V was clipped by 7 bases and J by 8 bases, with 20 bases between them. This CDR3 region has 15 residues. In germline, CDR1 is LNHDA, CDR2 SQIVND (reference sequence). CDR3 nucleotide sequence: TGTGCCAGTACTCACAGCGGATCACGAGGAGGGGAGCTGTTTTTT. Its translation: CASTHSGSRGGELFF.

The chain has TRBV7-9 and TRBJ2-7; TRBD2 agrees at 13 bases. The V and J ends lost 4 bases and 8 bases, in that order; junction bases with no gene match: 5. CDR3 length: 14 amino acids. Germline CDR1 SEHNR, CDR2 FQNEAQ (reference sequence). The CDR3: CASSSGTSGVQQYF. The CDR3 nucleotides are TGTGCCAGCAGCTCCGGGACTAGCGGGGTTCAGCAGTACTTC.

This clone was recorded many times. V and J are TRBV6-1 and TRBJ1-2; 7 bases line up with TRBD1. From germline, CDR1 is MNHNS and CDR2 SASEGT. This CDR3 has 12 amino acids. Unmatched junction bases numbered 6, after V lost 6 bases and J lost 8 bases. The CDR3 DNA is TGTGCCAGCAGGCGACAGGGCGGGGGCTACACCTTC. Residues: CASRRQGGGYTF.

This clone was seen at least ten times. Within the sample, other DNA sequences also encode this same CDR3. The chain recombines TRBV7-2 with TRBJ1-4; D is unresolved. CDR3 length: 15 residues. V gave up 5 bases and J gave up 8 bases, with 18 bases separating them. Germline V lookup: CDR1 SGHTA, CDR2 FQGNSA. DNA for the CDR3: TGTGCCAGCAGCGCGACGGGGAACGGCCACGAAAAACTGTTTTTT. This sequence encodes CASSATGNGHEKLFF.

The rearrangement links TRBV7-6 to TRBJ2-5; D not certain. Per the germline V gene, CDR1 is SGHVS and CDR2 is FNYEAQ. The CDR3 loop spans 15 amino acids. The ends were cut back, 3 bases at V and 0 bases at J, with 11 bases in the middle. The CDR3 DNA is TGTGCCAGCAGCTTGAGGATGACATACCAAGAGACCCAGTACTTC. It yields the protein CASSLRMTYQETQYF.

At least ten counts were recorded for this clone. The chain recombines TRBV6-1 with TRBJ1-2; D is ambiguous. The CDR3 contains 14 residues. The V end lost 5 bases, the J end lost 8 bases, and 18 bases lay between the germline ends. CDR1 is MNHNS, CDR2 SASEGT, per germline. CDR3 nucleotides: TGTGCCAGCAGTCGCCAGGAGTCGGTTTGGGGCTACACCTTC. It yields the protein CASSRQESVWGYTF.

The rearrangement links TRBV6-5 to TRBJ2-7; TRBD1 or TRBD2 may be the D gene (5 bases each). The V and J ends lost 2 bases and 4 bases respectively, with 12 bases between them. The V gene's germline CDR1 is MNHEY and CDR2 SVGAGI. CDR3 length equals 14 residues. The CDR3 nucleotides are TGTGCCAGCAGTTACGAAGAGGGGAGATACGAGCAGTACTTC. It codes for CASSYEEGRYEQYF.

This clone was detected ten times or more. The rearrangement links TRBV11-2 to TRBJ1-6, with D unclear. Deletions cut 1 base from V and 8 bases from J, with 6 bases between. CDR1 and CDR2 (germline): SGHAT, FQNNGV. This CDR3 has 13 residues. In nucleotides, the CDR3 is TGTGCCAGCAGCTTAGGCCGCTATTCACCCCTCCACTTT. Encoded protein: CASSLGRYSPLHF. Together with reference TRBV11-2 and TRBJ1-6, the CDR3 gives the full variable domain: EAGVAQSPRYKIIEKRQSVAFWCNPISGHATLYWYQQILGQGPKLLIQFQNNGVVDDSQLPKDRFSAERLKGVDSTLKIQPAKLEDSAVYLCASSLGRYSPLHFGNGTRLTVT.

In DNA, the CDR3 is TGCAGCGTTACGGACAGGAACACTGAAGCTTTCTTT. Protein sequence: CSVTDRNTEAFF. J is TRBJ1-1 and V is TRBV29-1, with a tentative D call TRBD1 (6 bases). The CDR3 totals 12 residues. Germline loops: CDR1 SQVTM, CDR2 ANQGSEA. The germline V and J ends were trimmed by 5 bases and 1 base, with 8 bases remaining between them. Looking up the rest from reference TRBV29-1 and TRBJ1-1 gives the full variable domain: SAVISQKPSRDICQRGTSLTIQCQVDSQVTMMFWYRQQPGQSLTLIATANQGSEATYESGFVIDKFPISRPNLTFSTLTVSNMSPEDSSIYLCSVTDRNTEAFFGQGTRLTVV.

This clone came up many times. This rearrangement joins TRBV5-1 to TRBJ2-7; 8 nucleotides match TRBD1. The germline V gene has CDR1 SGHRS and CDR2 YFSETQ. CDR3 length equals 16 residues. The V gene end was trimmed by 1 base and the J gene end by 5 bases; junction bases not matched to a gene: 11. The CDR3 sequence: CASSLLGTGIPDEQYF. CDR3 DNA sequence: TGCGCCAGCAGCTTGTTGGGGACAGGTATTCCTGACGAGCAGTACTTC.

Ten or more counts support this clone. The genes are TRBV30 and TRBJ2-7; 9 bases fit TRBD2. CDR1 and CDR2 (germline): GTSNPN, SVGIG (reference sequence). The CDR3 runs 14 residues. Losses at the gene ends were 1 base for V and 4 bases for J; bases not matched to a gene: 5. DNA for the CDR3: TGTGCCTGGAGTGCCGTAGCGGGAGTGTACGAGCAGTACTTC. It specifies CAWSAVAGVYEQYF.

This clone has a count of ten or more. The V and J genes are TRBV20-1 and TRBJ1-2; TRBD1 is a possible D gene (6 bases). The V end lost 5 bases, the J end lost 0 bases, and 10 bases lay between the germline ends. Germline CDR1 reads DFQATT; CDR2 reads SNEGSKA (reference sequence). The CDR3 covers 13 residues. CDR3: CSAVDRPNYGYTF. The CDR3, as DNA: TGCAGTGCTGTGGACAGACCTAACTATGGCTACACCTTC.

This clone appeared many times. The genes are TRBV20-1 and TRBJ2-3; 8 nucleotides match TRBD1. V trimming: 5 bases; J trimming: 6 bases; junction bases outside the gene matches: 16. Germline CDR1 and CDR2: DFQATT and SNEGSKA (reference sequence). The CDR3 has 16 residues. CDR3 DNA sequence: TGCAGTGCTCTCTTGACAGGGGATTTTCCGATTGATACGCAGTATTTT. Protein: CSALLTGDFPIDTQYF.

This clone was counted ten times or more. The V gene is TRBV10-3, the J gene TRBJ1-6; D unclear. The germline V and J ends were trimmed by 0 bases and 0 bases, with 9 bases remaining between them. Per the germline V gene, CDR1 is ENHRY and CDR2 is SYGVKD. This CDR3 region has 17 residues. As DNA, the CDR3 is TGTGCCATCAGTGAGTCCGGGCCCAGCTCCTATAATTCACCCCTCCACTTT. Its translation is CAISESGPSSYNSPLHF.

The chain employs TRBV5-4 and TRBJ2-6; maybe TRBD2 (5 bases). The CDR3 is made up of 17 amino acids. The V end was cut by 2 bases, the J end by 0 bases, with 12 bases between. Germline CDR1 is SGHNT and CDR2 is YYREEE (reference sequence). CDR3 sequence (DNA): TGTGCCAGCAGCTTAACCGGGAAGGGCTCTGGGGCCAACGTCCTGACTTTC. Amino acid sequence: CASSLTGKGSGANVLTF.

V gene TRBV30 combines with J gene TRBJ2-3; D not resolved. Germline values: CDR1 GTSNPN, CDR2 SVGIG (reference sequence). V lost 3 bases to trimming and J lost 0 bases, with 7 bases between them. There are 13 residues in the CDR3. The CDR3 sequence is CAWRSSSTDTQYF. The DNA of the CDR3 is TGTGCCTGGAGGTCTTCTAGCACAGATACGCAGTATTTT. The entire variable domain, with the rest obtained from reference TRBV30 and TRBJ2-3, is as follows: SQTIHQWPATLVQPVGSPLSLECTVEGTSNPNLYWYRQAAGRGLQLLFYSVGIGQISSEVPQNLSASRPQDRQFILSSKKLLLSDSGFYLCAWRSSSTDTQYFGPGTRLTVL.

This clone was picked up many times. This chain connects TRBV2 to TRBJ1-5; D is undetermined. V shed 6 bases and J shed 5 bases, with 14 bases lying between them. Germline CDR1 is SNHLY and CDR2 is FYNNEI. This CDR3 has 14 amino acids. CDR3 amino acids: CASRSGDRDQPQHF. The CDR3 nucleotides are TGTGCCAGCAGATCCGGGGATAGAGATCAGCCCCAGCATTTT.

This clone was seen a single time. The V call is TRBV20-1, the J call TRBJ2-7, with TRBD2 identical over 8 bases. This CDR3 contains 15 residues. Trimming took 4 bases from V and 2 from J; bases not matched to a gene: 10. Germline CDR1 DFQATT, CDR2 SNEGSKA (reference sequence). Here the CDR3 DNA reads TGCAGTGCTACGCCCCCAGCGGGGGTTGCCTACGAGCAGTACTTC. It translates to CSATPPAGVAYEQYF.

This rearrangement joins TRBV27 to TRBJ1-6; 11 nucleotides align to TRBD1. The CDR3 loop spans 15 amino acids. Trimming took 7 bases from V and 10 from J; bases not matched to a gene: 9. CDR1 and CDR2 (germline): MNHEY, SMNVEV (reference sequence). The CDR3 here is CASTRTGGGWSPLHF. The CDR3 DNA sequence: TGTGCCAGCACCCGGACAGGGGGCGGTTGGTCACCCCTCCACTTT.

This clone has ten or more counts. The chain joins TRBV20-1 to TRBJ1-1, with D unresolved. There are 13 residues in the CDR3. Trimming cost V 5 bases and J 0 bases, with 10 bases left between them. CDR1 is DFQATT and CDR2 is SNEGSKA in the germline V gene (reference sequence). Here the CDR3 reads CSAYNGLNTEAFF. CDR3 in DNA: TGCAGTGCTTACAACGGGCTGAACACTGAAGCTTTCTTT.

Many counts were recorded for this clone. The chain couples TRBV28 to TRBJ2-7; 9 positions agree with TRBD1. Trimming took 5 bases from V and 3 from J; bases not matched to a gene: 2. Germline V lookup: CDR1 MDHEN, CDR2 SYDVKM. The CDR3 loop spans 13 amino acids. CDR3 sequence reads: CASSPGQGYEQYF. CDR3 DNA sequence: TGTGCCAGCAGTCCGGGACAGGGCTACGAGCAGTACTTC.